The clone carrying this TCR beta chain was observed many times. What it binds is not known. The read ends 3 residues before the CDR3 terminus; that terminus is restored from the germline J gene. This CDR3 is built from 14 residues. The V end was cut by 3 bases, the J end by 6 bases, with 18 bases between. Germline V gives CDR1 DFQATT, CDR2 SNEGSKA (reference sequence). Produced via immunoSEQ multiplex PCR; TCRdb's table is partial and in-frame only. Listed for the sample are some 45,000 clones, none seen a single time. This entry is derived from a study of T cell clonality in common variable immunodeficiency. Findings and caveats of the study: Compared with controls, CVID subjects had fewer shared TCRbeta clones. CVID subjects had higher TCRbeta clonality than healthy controls, most marked in about a third.

V is TRBV20-1 and J is TRBJ2-7; D possibly corresponds to TRBD1 (5 bases). The sequencing sample was made of peripheral blood mononuclear cells. The clonotype comes from a person between 18 and 69 years old in good health. CDR3 residues: CSASLGVSYGEQYF. Partial CDR3 DNA: TGCAGTGCTAGTCTAGGGGTATCGTACGGCGAG.